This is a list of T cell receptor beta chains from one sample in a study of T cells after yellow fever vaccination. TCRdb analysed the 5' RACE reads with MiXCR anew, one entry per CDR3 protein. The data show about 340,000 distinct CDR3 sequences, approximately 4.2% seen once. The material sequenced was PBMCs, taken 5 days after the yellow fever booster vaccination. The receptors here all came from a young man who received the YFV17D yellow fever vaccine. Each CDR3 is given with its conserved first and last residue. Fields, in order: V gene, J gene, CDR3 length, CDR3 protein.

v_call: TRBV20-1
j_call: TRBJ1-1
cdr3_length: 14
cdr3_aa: CSAYWDRMNTEAFF

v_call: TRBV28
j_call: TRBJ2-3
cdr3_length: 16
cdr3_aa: CASSLLRGGLTDTQYF

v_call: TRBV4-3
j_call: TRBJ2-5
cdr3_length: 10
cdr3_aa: CASSRLAGVF

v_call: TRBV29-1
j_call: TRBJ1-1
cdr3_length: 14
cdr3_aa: CSVVPGAGSAEAFF

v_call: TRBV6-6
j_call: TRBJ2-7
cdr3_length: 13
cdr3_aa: CASEGQGTYEQYF

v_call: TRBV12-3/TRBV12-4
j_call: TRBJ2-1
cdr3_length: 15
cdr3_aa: CASSISGGAGNEQFF

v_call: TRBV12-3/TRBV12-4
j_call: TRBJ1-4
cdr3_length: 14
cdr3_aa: CASSLVGTNEKLFF

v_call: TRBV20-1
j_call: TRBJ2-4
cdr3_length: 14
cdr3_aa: CSAWDRRAKNIQYF

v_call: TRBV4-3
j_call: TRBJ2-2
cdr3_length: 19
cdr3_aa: CASSHVTGTGFSVAGELFF

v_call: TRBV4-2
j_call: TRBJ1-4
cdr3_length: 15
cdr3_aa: CASSQADREGEKLFF

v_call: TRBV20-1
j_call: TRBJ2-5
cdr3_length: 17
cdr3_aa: CSASLEPGGRGQETQYF

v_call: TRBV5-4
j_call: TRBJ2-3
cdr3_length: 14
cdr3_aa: CAVPGTRRTDTQYF

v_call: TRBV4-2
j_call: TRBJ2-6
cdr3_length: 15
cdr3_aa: CASSPGYTGANVLTF

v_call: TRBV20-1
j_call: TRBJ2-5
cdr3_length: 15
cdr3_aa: CSAKLEREYWETQYF

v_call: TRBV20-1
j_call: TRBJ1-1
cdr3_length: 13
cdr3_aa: CSARDRVGQGTFF

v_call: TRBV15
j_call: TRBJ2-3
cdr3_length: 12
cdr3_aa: CATSRDTDTQYF

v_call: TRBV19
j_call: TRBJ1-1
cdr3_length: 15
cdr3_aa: CASFRTTFVDTEAFF

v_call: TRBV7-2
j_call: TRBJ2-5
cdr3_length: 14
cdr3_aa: CASSSDRWGETQYF

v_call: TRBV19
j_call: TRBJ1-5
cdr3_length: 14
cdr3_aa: CASMAYVGNQPQHF

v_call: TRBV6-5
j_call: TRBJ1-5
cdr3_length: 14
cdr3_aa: CASSYLAGAQPQHF

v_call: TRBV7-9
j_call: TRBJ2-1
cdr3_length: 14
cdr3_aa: CASIPWGPLRKQFF

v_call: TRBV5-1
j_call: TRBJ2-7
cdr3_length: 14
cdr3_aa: CASSSVPGGYEQYF

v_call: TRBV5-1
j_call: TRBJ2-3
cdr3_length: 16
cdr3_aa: CASSSQGGTSTDTQYF

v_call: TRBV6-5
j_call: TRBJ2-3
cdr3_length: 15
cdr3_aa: CASRPGEGYTDTQYF

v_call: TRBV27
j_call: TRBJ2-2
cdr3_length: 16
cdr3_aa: CASSRTRIANTGELFF

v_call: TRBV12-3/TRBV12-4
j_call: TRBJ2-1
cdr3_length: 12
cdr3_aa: CASTQTGGEQFF

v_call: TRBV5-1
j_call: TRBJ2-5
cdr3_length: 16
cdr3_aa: CASSLAGGPLGETQYF

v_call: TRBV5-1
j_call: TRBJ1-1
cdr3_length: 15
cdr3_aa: CASSLTGGVGTEAFF

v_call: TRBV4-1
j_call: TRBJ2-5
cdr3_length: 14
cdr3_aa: CASSQGEVRETQYF

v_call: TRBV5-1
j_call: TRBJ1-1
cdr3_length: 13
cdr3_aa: CASSYSSNTEAFF

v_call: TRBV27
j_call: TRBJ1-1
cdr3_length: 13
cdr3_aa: CASSLFRATEAFF

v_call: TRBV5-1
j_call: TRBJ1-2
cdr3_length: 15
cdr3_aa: CASSLELGTNYGYTF

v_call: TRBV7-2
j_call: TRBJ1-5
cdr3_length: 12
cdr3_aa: CASGASNQPQHF

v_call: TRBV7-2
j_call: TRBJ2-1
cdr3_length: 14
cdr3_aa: CASSGRDGYNEQFF

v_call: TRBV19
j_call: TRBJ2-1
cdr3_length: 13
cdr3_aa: CASSTGVGSEQFF

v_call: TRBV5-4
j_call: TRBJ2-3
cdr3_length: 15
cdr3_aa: CASSPGAGSTDTQYF

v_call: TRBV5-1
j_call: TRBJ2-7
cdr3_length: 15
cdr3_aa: CASREPDRANVEQYF

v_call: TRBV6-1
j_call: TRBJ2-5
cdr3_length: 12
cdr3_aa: CALQMGGETQYF

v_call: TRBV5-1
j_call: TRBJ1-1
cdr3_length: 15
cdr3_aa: CASSFSLGQRSEAFF

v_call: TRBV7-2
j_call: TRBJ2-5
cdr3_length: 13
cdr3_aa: CASTPGFLETQYF

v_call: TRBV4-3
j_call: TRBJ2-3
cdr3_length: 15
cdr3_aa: CASSQLQGEGDTQYF

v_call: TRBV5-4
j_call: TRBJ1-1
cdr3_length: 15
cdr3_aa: CASSLARQGGTEAFF

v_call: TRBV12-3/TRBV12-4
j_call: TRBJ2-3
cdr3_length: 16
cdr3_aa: CASSPPSQERTDTQYF

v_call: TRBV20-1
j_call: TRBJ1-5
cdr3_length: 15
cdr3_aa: CSARWGGRSGGPQHF

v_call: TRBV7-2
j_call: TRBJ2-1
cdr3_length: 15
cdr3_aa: CASRLPGLATREQFF

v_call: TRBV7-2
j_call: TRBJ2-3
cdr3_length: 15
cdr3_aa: CASGETGQGPDTQYF

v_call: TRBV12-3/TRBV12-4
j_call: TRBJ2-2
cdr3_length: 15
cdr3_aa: CASSFWAPNTGELFF

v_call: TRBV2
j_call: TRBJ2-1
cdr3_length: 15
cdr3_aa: CASKDNRSSYNEQFF

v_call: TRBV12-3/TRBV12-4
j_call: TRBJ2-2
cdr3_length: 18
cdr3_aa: CASSSSFGTGTNTGELFF

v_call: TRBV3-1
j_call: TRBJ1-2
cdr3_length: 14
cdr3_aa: CASSPSEFAGGYTF

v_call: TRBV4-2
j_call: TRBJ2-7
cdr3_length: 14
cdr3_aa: CASSLAGGNYEQYF

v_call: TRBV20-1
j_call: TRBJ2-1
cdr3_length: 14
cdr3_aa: CSASSGGVIDEQFF

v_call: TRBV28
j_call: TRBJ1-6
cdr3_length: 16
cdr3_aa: CASSLSGNTLGSPLHF

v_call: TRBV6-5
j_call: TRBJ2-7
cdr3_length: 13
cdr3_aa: CASTTSAGRGQYF